The clone carrying this T cell receptor beta chain was seen many times. Its antigen is currently unknown. Researchers built TCR beta libraries using quantitative 5'-RACE with molecular barcodes. MiXCR was run by TCRdb on the 5' RACE reads, yielding one entry per CDR3 protein. The table shows around 150,000 distinct CDR3 sequences, with roughly 34% occurring only once. This sample stems from a study of CD8 T cells in ankylosing spondylitis. Germline V lookup: CDR1 SGHAT, CDR2 FQNNGV. Trimming cost V 1 base and J 3 bases, with 7 bases left between them. The CDR3 is made up of 13 amino acids. Study-wide findings and caveats: It was reported that disease-linked clones were significantly enriched in matched ankylosing spondylitis synovial fluid. CD8+ by phenotype, disease-linked clones were relatively rare in peripheral blood.

This sequence was found in a male donor with ankylosing spondylitis. Specimen: synovial fluid, either unsorted or a sorted T cell fraction (not recorded which). The rearrangement links TRBV11-2 to TRBJ2-7; D unclear. The chain's CDR3 is CASSLATGYEQYF. The CDR3 DNA reads as TGTGCCAGCAGCTTAGCGACCGGCTACGAGCAGTACTTC.